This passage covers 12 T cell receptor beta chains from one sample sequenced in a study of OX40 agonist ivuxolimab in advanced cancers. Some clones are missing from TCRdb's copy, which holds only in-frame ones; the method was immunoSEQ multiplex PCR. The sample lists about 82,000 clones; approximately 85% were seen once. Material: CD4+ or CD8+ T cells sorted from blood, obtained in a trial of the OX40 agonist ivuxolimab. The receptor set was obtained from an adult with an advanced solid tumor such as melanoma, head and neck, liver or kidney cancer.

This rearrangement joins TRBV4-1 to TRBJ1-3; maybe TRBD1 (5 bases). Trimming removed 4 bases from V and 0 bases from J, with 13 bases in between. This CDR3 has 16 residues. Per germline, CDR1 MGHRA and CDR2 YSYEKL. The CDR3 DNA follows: TGCGCCAGCAGCCCAGGGACCGGCCGCTCTGGAAACACCATATATTTT. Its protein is CASSPGTGRSGNTIYF.

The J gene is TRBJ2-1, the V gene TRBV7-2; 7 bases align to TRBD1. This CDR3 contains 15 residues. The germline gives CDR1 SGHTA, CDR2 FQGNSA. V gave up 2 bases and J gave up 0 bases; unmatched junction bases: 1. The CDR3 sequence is CASSLKGASYNEQFF. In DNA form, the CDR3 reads TGTGCCAGCAGCTTAAAGGGGGCCTCCTACAATGAGCAGTTCTTC. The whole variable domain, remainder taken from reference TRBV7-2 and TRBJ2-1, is GAGVSQSPSNKVTEKGKDVELRCDPISGHTALYWYRQSLGQGLEFLIYFQGNSAPDKSGLPSDRFSAERTGGSVSTLTIQRTQQEDSAVYLCASSLKGASYNEQFFGPGTRLTVL.

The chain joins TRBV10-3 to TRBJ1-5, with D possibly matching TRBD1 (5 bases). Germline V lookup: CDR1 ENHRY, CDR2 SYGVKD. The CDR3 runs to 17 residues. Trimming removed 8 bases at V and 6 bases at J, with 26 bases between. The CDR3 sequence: CAIGAQEGAVLGQPQHF. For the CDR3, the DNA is TGTGCCATCGGGGCCCAGGAGGGAGCCGTACTGGGTCAGCCCCAGCATTTT.

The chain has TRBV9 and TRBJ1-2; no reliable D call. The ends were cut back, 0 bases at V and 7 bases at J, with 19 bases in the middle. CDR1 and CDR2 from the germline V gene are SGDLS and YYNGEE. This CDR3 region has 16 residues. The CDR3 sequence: CASSVASGRRYAGYTF. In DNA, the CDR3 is TGTGCCAGCAGCGTAGCATCCGGGAGGAGATACGCTGGCTACACCTTC.

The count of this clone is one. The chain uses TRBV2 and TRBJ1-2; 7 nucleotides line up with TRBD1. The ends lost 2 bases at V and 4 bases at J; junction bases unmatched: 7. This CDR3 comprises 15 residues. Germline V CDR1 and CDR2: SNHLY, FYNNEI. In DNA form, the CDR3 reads TGTGCCAGCAGTGAATTAAGGGGGCGAGGCTATGGCTACACCTTC. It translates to CASSELRGRGYGYTF.

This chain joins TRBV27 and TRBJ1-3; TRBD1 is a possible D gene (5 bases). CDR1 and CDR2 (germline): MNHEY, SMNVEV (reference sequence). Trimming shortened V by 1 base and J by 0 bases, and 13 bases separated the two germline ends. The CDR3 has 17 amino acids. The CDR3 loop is CASSLFPPGGSGNTIYF. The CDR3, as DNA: TGTGCCAGCAGTTTATTCCCCCCTGGGGGCTCTGGAAACACCATATATTTT.

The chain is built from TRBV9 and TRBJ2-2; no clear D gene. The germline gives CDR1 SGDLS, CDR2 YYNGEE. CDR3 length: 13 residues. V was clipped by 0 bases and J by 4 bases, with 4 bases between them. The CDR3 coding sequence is TGTGCCAGCAGCGTAGAGGTCACCGGGGAGCTGTTTTTT. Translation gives CASSVEVTGELFF.

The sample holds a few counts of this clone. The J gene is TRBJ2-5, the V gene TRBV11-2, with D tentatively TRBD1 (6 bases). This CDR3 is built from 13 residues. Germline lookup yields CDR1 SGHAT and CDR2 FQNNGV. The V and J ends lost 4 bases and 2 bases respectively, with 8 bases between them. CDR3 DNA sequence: TGTGCCAGCAGCTCGGGACATCAAGAGACCCAGTACTTC. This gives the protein CASSSGHQETQYF. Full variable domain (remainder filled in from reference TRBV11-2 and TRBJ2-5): EAGVAQSPRYKIIEKRQSVAFWCNPISGHATLYWYQQILGQGPKLLIQFQNNGVVDDSQLPKDRFSAERLKGVDSTLKIQPAKLEDSAVYLCASSSGHQETQYFGPGTRLLVL.

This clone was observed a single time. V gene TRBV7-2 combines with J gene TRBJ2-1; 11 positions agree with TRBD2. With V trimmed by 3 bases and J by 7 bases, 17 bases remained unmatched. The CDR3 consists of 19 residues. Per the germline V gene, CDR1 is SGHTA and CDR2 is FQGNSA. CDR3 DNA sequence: TGTGCCAGCAGCTTCACCCGGACTAGCGGGCTGGGGCCTCGGAATGAGCAGTTCTTC. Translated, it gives CASSFTRTSGLGPRNEQFF.

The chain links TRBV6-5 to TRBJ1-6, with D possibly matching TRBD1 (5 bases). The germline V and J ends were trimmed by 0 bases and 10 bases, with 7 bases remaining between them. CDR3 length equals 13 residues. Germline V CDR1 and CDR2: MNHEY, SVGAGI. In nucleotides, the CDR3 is TGTGCCAGCAGTTACTCGAGACAGTCACCCCTCCACTTT. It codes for CASSYSRQSPLHF.

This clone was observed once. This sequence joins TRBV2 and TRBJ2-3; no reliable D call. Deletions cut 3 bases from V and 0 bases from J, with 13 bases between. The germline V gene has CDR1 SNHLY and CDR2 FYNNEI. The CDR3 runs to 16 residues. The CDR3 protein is CASSDLGRLSTDTQYF. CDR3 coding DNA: TGTGCCAGCAGTGATCTAGGACGGTTAAGCACAGATACGCAGTATTTT.

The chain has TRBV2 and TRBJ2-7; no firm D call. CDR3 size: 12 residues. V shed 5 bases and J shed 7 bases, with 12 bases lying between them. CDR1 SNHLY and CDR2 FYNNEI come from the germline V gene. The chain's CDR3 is CASSPTRREQYF. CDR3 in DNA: TGTGCCAGCAGTCCCACCCGGCGGGAGCAGTACTTC.